Each of the 20 T cell receptor beta chains below was sequenced from the same sample in a study of shared clonotypes between healthy human individuals (dated by TCRdb to between 2020 and 2021). Library preparation was by the immunoSEQ multiplex PCR assay. Here the immuneACCESS table is served through TCRdb, limited to in-frame sequences with V and J called. Missing clones are a known gap in these copies; in checked studies unresolved V genes cover under half, and the rest lacks a known reason. Across this sample there are about 2.3 million clones, with just over 90% seen only once. The ten largest clones add up to about 0.41% of the sample. Input material: naive CD4+ T cells from PBMCs. The label giving this sample's cell subset or site can be read as: CD45RA+ positively selected. The receptors were gathered from a man between 18 and 35 years old in good health. Some clones in this sample may be carry-over from other donors' samples.

Worth noting for this clone: One end of the junction varies from germline; a read error may be responsible. The chain carries TRBV30 and TRBJ2-7; possibly TRBD1 or TRBD2 for D (5 bases each). The CDR3 is made up of 13 amino acids. CDR1 is GTSNPN and CDR2 is SVGIG in the germline V gene (reference sequence). The CDR3 reads CAWGPNSGGPLNF. For the CDR3, the DNA is TGTGCCTGGGGTCCTAACTCTGGGGGACCGCTCAACTTC.

The chain has TRBV18 and TRBJ2-3; D is uncertain. Per the germline V gene, CDR1 is KGHSH and CDR2 is LQKENI. Trimming shortened V by 3 bases and J by 7 bases, and 14 bases separated the two germline ends. This CDR3 has 14 amino acids. This chain's CDR3 is CASSPQQGKNTQYF. As DNA, the CDR3 is TGTGCCAGCTCACCGCAACAAGGGAAGAATACGCAGTATTTT.

The chain has TRBV7-8 and TRBJ2-3, with 9 bases aligning to TRBD2. This CDR3 is 15 amino acids long. Germline loops: CDR1 SGHVS, CDR2 FQNEAQ. Losses at the gene ends were 5 bases for V and 0 bases for J; bases not matched to a gene: 3. The CDR3 spells CASSLGLASTDTQYF. CDR3 DNA: TGTGCCAGCAGCCTGGGACTAGCTAGCACAGATACGCAGTATTTT.

This clone showed up just a few times. At the DNA level, this CDR3 is encoded by other sequences in the same sample as well. The chain joins TRBV29-1 to TRBJ1-1; D unresolved. The CDR3 is 10 amino acids. Per the germline V gene, CDR1 is SQVTM and CDR2 is ANQGSEA. V was trimmed by 4 bases and J by 1 base, leaving 1 base between them. CDR3 protein: CSVGNTEAFF. CDR3 in DNA: TGCAGCGTTGGGAACACTGAAGCTTTCTTT. Full variable domain (outside the CDR3, taken from reference TRBV29-1 and TRBJ1-1): SAVISQKPSRDICQRGTSLTIQCQVDSQVTMMFWYRQQPGQSLTLIATANQGSEATYESGFVIDKFPISRPNLTFSTLTVSNMSPEDSSIYLCSVGNTEAFFGQGTRLTVV.

This clone was observed a handful of times. The V call is TRBV29-1, the J call TRBJ1-2, with 8 positions matching TRBD1. The CDR3 has 13 amino acids. Germline-derived CDR1 and CDR2 are SQVTM and ANQGSEA. V shed 1 base, J shed 5 bases, and the junction held 3 bases outside the gene matches. CDR3 coding DNA: TGCAGCGTTGAAGGCAGGGGGCTATATGGCTACACCTTC. This sequence encodes CSVEGRGLYGYTF. Full variable domain (missing parts from reference TRBV29-1 and TRBJ1-2): SAVISQKPSRDICQRGTSLTIQCQVDSQVTMMFWYRQQPGQSLTLIATANQGSEATYESGFVIDKFPISRPNLTFSTLTVSNMSPEDSSIYLCSVEGRGLYGYTFGSGTRLTVV.

This chain uses TRBV7-9 with TRBJ2-3; TRBD1 matches at 8 bases. Germline-derived CDR1 and CDR2 are SEHNR and FQNEAQ (reference sequence). This CDR3 is built from 15 residues. V lost 5 bases to trimming and J lost 2 bases; unmatched junction nucleotides: 6. CDR3 sequence reads: CASSLGQGDTDTQYF. In DNA form, the CDR3 reads TGTGCCAGCAGCCTCGGACAGGGAGACACAGATACGCAGTATTTT.

The rearrangement uses TRBV7-9 and TRBJ2-7; D perhaps matches TRBD1 (6 bases). The CDR3 extends over 14 amino acids. V shed 5 bases and J shed 4 bases, with 15 bases lying between them. CDR1 is SEHNR, CDR2 FQNEAQ, per germline (reference sequence). The CDR3 nucleotides are TGTGCCAGCAGCCCGGACAGACGGACGTACGAGCAGTACTTC. This sequence encodes CASSPDRRTYEQYF.

The CDR3 nucleotides are TGTGCCAGCAGTTTTTTAGCGGGCTACTCCTACAATGAGCAGTTCTTC. This translates into CASSFLAGYSYNEQFF. The genes are TRBV27 and TRBJ2-1; 7 bases agree with TRBD2. Losses at the gene ends were 3 bases for V and 0 bases for J; bases not matched to a gene: 5. Germline V gene lookup returns CDR1 MNHEY and CDR2 SMNVEV (reference sequence). The CDR3 sequence is 16 residues long.

V gene TRBV6-6 combines with J gene TRBJ1-3; D possibly corresponds to TRBD1 (5 bases). The CDR3 contains 15 residues. V shed 5 bases and J shed 0 bases, with 11 bases lying between them. Looked up from germline, CDR1 is MNHNY and CDR2 is SVGAGI (reference sequence). The CDR3 DNA follows: TGTGCCAGCAGTACAACAGGTATCTCTGGAAACACCATATATTTT. Residues: CASSTTGISGNTIYF.

The chain employs TRBV11-2 and TRBJ1-2; TRBD1 matches 7 bases. This CDR3 contains 15 residues. The V gene end was trimmed by 5 bases and the J gene end by 4 bases; junction bases not matched to a gene: 10. Germline CDR1 and CDR2: SGHAT and FQNNGV. The CDR3 coding sequence is TGTGCCAGCAGCCCGATGTCGGGACAGTCCTATGGCTACACCTTC. It specifies CASSPMSGQSYGYTF.

This chain links TRBV6-6 with TRBJ2-7, with D possibly called TRBD1 or TRBD2 (5 bases each). Germline CDR1 is MNHNY and CDR2 is SVGAGI (reference sequence). This CDR3 is built from 16 residues. The V end was cut by 0 bases, the J end by 4 bases, with 16 bases between. The CDR3 DNA reads TGTGCCAGCAGTTACTCTCCGGGACCCGGACTGTACGAGCAGTACTTC. It translates to CASSYSPGPGLYEQYF.

This clone was found once. The gene calls are TRBV5-1 and TRBJ2-7; 10 positions agree with TRBD2. Germline lookup yields CDR1 SGHRS and CDR2 YFSETQ. Trimming took 0 bases from V and 4 from J; bases not matched to a gene: 4. This CDR3 comprises 15 residues. CDR3 sequence reads: CASSLAGGLAYEQYF. CDR3 DNA: TGCGCCAGCAGCTTGGCCGGGGGACTAGCGTACGAGCAGTACTTC.

On this clone itself: Other DNA sequences in this specimen translate into the identical CDR3. J is TRBJ1-1 and V is TRBV11-3; 7 bases fit TRBD1. Germline CDR1 reads SGHNT; CDR2 reads YENEEA. The trim removed 1 base at V and 4 bases at J, leaving 0 bases unmatched. This CDR3 comprises 13 residues. The chain's CDR3 is CASSLGQGTEAFF. The DNA of the CDR3 is TGTGCCAGCAGCTTAGGACAGGGCACTGAAGCTTTCTTT.

V and J are TRBV11-2 and TRBJ2-7; no definite D call. The CDR3 extends over 14 amino acids. With 3 bases removed from V and 2 bases from J, the gap between germline ends came to 11 bases. Germline V gene sequence: CDR1 SGHAT, CDR2 FQNNGV. The CDR3 DNA reads TGTGCCAGCAGCTTTATGATTACCCCCTACGAGCAGTACTTC. This gives the protein CASSFMITPYEQYF.

The V gene is TRBV5-6, the J gene TRBJ1-6; 7 bases fit TRBD1. Germline-derived CDR1 and CDR2 are SGHDT and YYEEEE. The trim removed 4 bases at V and 9 bases at J, leaving 10 bases unmatched. The CDR3 sequence is 15 residues long. Here the CDR3 DNA reads TGTGCCAGCAGCAGGGGGCCAGGGACTGGTTCACCCCTCCACTTT. Encoded protein: CASSRGPGTGSPLHF.

The chain is built from TRBV7-3 and TRBJ2-3; D remains ambiguous. Trimming took off 1 base at V and 2 bases at J, with 7 bases between the two ends. The CDR3 is made up of 14 amino acids. Germline assignment: CDR1 SGHTA and CDR2 FQGTGA. CDR3 coding DNA: TGTGCCAGCAGCTTAAGCGCACACACAGATACGCAGTATTTT. Translated: CASSLSAHTDTQYF.

This chain joins TRBV7-9 and TRBJ1-1; 7 positions match TRBD1. Germline CDR1 reads SEHNR; CDR2 reads FQNEAQ (reference sequence). CDR3 size: 15 residues. V lost 5 bases, J lost 5 bases, and 11 bases stayed unmatched. The CDR3, as DNA: TGTGCCAGCAGCCCAGACAGGGCGAGAAGGACTGAAGCTTTCTTT. This encodes CASSPDRARRTEAFF.

This clone was picked up one time. V usage is TRBV29-1 and J usage is TRBJ2-7; 11 bases are a match to TRBD2. V lost 5 bases to trimming and J lost 0 bases; unmatched junction nucleotides: 15. CDR1 is SQVTM, CDR2 ANQGSEA, per germline. The CDR3 consists of 18 residues. In DNA form, the CDR3 reads TGCAGCGTTCAGGACTGGTTAGCGGGAGGGCCGAGCTCCTACGAGCAGTACTTC. Protein: CSVQDWLAGGPSSYEQYF.

This chain uses TRBV5-1 with TRBJ2-2, with D tentatively TRBD1 or TRBD2 (5 bases each). The ends were cut back, 4 bases at V and 3 bases at J, with 13 bases in the middle. The CDR3 runs 15 residues. CDR1 and CDR2 from the germline V gene are SGHRS and YFSETQ. The CDR3 sequence: CASSVGTPDTGELFF. CDR3 coding DNA: TGCGCCAGCAGCGTCGGGACCCCAGACACCGGGGAGCTGTTTTTT.

The chain uses TRBV10-2 and TRBJ1-3, with D unresolved. The V gene lost 10 bases and the J gene lost 0 bases, with 13 bases spanning the gap. The CDR3 length is 14 residues. Germline CDR1 is WSHSY and CDR2 is SAAADI. CDR3 amino acids: CATELEDSGNTIYF. The CDR3, as DNA: TGCGCCACTGAGCTTGAAGACTCTGGAAACACCATATATTTT.